This TCR beta chain originates from a study of T cells in Graves' hyperthyroidism and ophthalmopathy. Points from the study as a whole: Blood also held most thyroid clonotypes expanded beyond 0.001. Before onset, by a median of approximately 5.9 months, the model predicted ophthalmopathy.

Regions amplified from RNA transcripts were the TCR beta CDR3 regions. TCR CDR3 regions were first amplified by RT-PCR with HTBI primers. TCRdb used MiXCR to reprocess the multiplex PCR reads, holding one entry per CDR3 protein. The repertoire holds about 640,000 distinct CDR3 sequences, 14% seen once, with under 15% in the top ten. A few counts support this clonotype. The antigen remains unidentified. Trimming took off 8 bases at V and 0 bases at J, with 10 bases between the two ends. The CDR3 covers 13 residues. CDR1 and CDR2 from the germline V gene are MNHEY and SVGEGT. The specimen sequenced was blood. V usage is TRBV6-2 or TRBV6-3 and J usage is TRBJ1-1; D is unresolved. The source of this sequence is a woman aged 45-59 years with Graves' ophthalmopathy. CDR3 in DNA: TGTGCCAGCTACATAGGAGTGAACACTGAAGCTTTCTTT. Translated: CASYIGVNTEAFF.